This T cell receptor beta chain was sequenced during a study of T cells in Graves' hyperthyroidism and ophthalmopathy. Findings and limits, study-wide: Most clonotypes expanded in thyroid above 0.001 were likewise present in blood. Model output signaled ophthalmopathy a median 6.5 months ahead of onset.

PBMCs stemmed from 8.5 to 10 ml fresh peripheral blood. RNA transcripts gave rise to amplified TCR beta CDR3 regions. During a first-round RT-PCR of the TCR CDR3, the HTBI primer set was used. TCRdb ran MiXCR on the multiplex PCR reads and lists one entry per CDR3 protein. The table lists over 700,000 distinct CDR3 sequences, over 35% of them singletons, with roughly 8.3% in the top ten. This clonotype was picked up a small number of times. Antigen: not known. What was sequenced was blood. The TCR comes from a man between 18 and 35 years old with Graves' hyperthyroidism.

The CDR3 loop reads CASSQVNEIGDSPLHF. CDR3 DNA sequence: TGTGCCAGCAGCCAAGTAAACGAGATCGGGGATTCACCCCTCCACTTT. The rearrangement links TRBV4-2 to TRBJ1-6; D is unclear. V was pared by 1 base and J by 8 bases, with 15 bases between. The CDR3 totals 16 residues. Germline loops: CDR1 LGHNA, CDR2 YNFKEQ.